This T cell receptor (beta chain) was obtained from a study of blood T cell repertoires in COVID-19. In germline, CDR1 is MNHEY, CDR2 SVGEGT. The junction had 12 bases not matched to a gene; V was cut back by 6 bases and J by 0 bases. The CDR3 consists of 17 residues. Libraries were prepared by immunoSEQ multiplex PCR; TCRdb keeps only in-frame clonotypes and omits some of them. The data hold 90,000 to 130,000 clones, with almost 80% observed a single time. Sequencing was performed on peripheral blood. The gene calls are TRBV6-2 or TRBV6-3 and TRBJ2-3; the match to TRBD2 covers 7 bases. The sequence derives from an elderly woman with active or convalescent COVID-19. The CDR3 DNA follows: TGTGCCAGCAGCCCCCCCCTCCTTAGCGGGAGCACAGATACGCAGTATTTT. Its protein product is CASSPPLLSGSTDTQYF.